The next 13 T cell receptor beta chains were all read from a single sample in a study of T-cell reconstitution after alpha-beta-depleted transplantation in children. TCRbeta library construction was performed incorporating unique molecular identifiers. In TCRdb, the PCR reads were re-called with MiXCR into one record per CDR3 protein. This sample has approximately 430,000 distinct CDR3 sequences, with about 16% found just once. Source: PBMCs, mostly from graft donor cells, taken 360 days after TCRalphabeta/CD19-depleted stem cell transplant. These receptors were collected from a boy under two years old who had a stem cell transplant for Wiskott-Aldrich syndrome, so the T cells may come from the graft donor.

This clonotype was seen at least ten times. This chain joins TRBV2 and TRBJ2-5; D is perhaps TRBD2 (6 bases). Germline lookup yields CDR1 SNHLY and CDR2 FYNNEI. Trimming cost V 3 bases and J 3 bases, with 14 bases left between them. The CDR3 has 15 amino acids. The CDR3 region has the DNA TGTGCCAGCAGTGACGCAGGGTCGGGAGAAGAGACCCAGTACTTC. Its protein is CASSDAGSGEETQYF.

The V and J genes are TRBV12-3 or TRBV12-4 and TRBJ2-6; 8 bases agree with TRBD1. This CDR3 spans 15 amino acids. V was pared by 6 bases and J by 4 bases, with 5 bases of the junction left unmatched. The CDR3 DNA is TGTGCCAGCAGCCGACAGGGGTTCGGGGCCAACGTCCTGACTTTC. Protein: CASSRQGFGANVLTF.

The chain joins TRBV6-6 to TRBJ2-7; D ambiguous. This CDR3 has 13 amino acids. Germline-derived CDR1 and CDR2 are MNHNY and SVGAGI (reference sequence). V lost 8 bases and J lost 2, with 13 bases in between. This CDR3 reads CASLKGPTYEQYF. CDR3 sequence (DNA): TGTGCCAGCCTTAAAGGTCCTACCTACGAGCAGTACTTC.

This clonotype was seen only a few times. This chain connects TRBV6-5 to TRBJ2-2; D gene ambiguous. The CDR3 contains 15 residues. V lost 6 bases and J lost 3, with 14 bases in between. Germline CDR1 is MNHEY and CDR2 is SVGAGI. The CDR3, as DNA: TGTGCCAGCAGGTCCTCCTTTCATTACACCGGGGAGCTGTTTTTT. Amino acids: CASRSSFHYTGELFF.

This clonotype was seen more than once but under ten times. V usage is TRBV11-1 and J usage is TRBJ2-3, with 10 bases identical to TRBD2. V lost 4 bases to trimming and J lost 0 bases; unmatched junction nucleotides: 10. The CDR3 is 18 amino acids. The germline V gene has CDR1 SGHAT and CDR2 FQDESV (reference sequence). CDR3 coding DNA: TGTGCCAGCAGCTCTAAAGGGGGGACTAGCGTAAGCACAGATACGCAGTATTTT. Amino acids: CASSSKGGTSVSTDTQYF.

CDR3 sequence: CAISGDLAKNIQYF. CDR3 in DNA: TGTGCCATCAGTGGAGACCTCGCCAAAAACATTCAGTACTTC. The chain has TRBV10-3 and TRBJ2-4; D is uncertain. Between the trimmed V and J ends, which lost 4 bases and 1 base, there was a span of 8 bases. The CDR3 has 14 amino acids. Germline V gene sequence: CDR1 ENHRY, CDR2 SYGVKD.

This clonotype was counted only a few times. The V gene is TRBV20-1, the J gene TRBJ2-1; D might be TRBD1 (7 bases). Trimming removed 2 bases at V and 3 bases at J, with 17 bases between. This CDR3 is 16 amino acids long. Germline values: CDR1 DFQATT, CDR2 SNEGSKA (reference sequence). The CDR3 is CSARQGGPIYYNEQFF. CDR3 in DNA: TGCAGTGCTAGACAGGGGGGCCCCATCTACTACAATGAGCAGTTCTTC.

This clonotype showed up just a few times. The rearrangement links TRBV12-3 or TRBV12-4 to TRBJ2-5; D unclear. CDR3 length: 15 residues. Trimming pared 3 bases from V and 4 bases from J, leaving 15 bases between. CDR3 loop: CASSFATMSRETQYF. For the CDR3, the DNA is TGTGCCAGCAGTTTCGCCACGATGAGTAGAGAGACCCAGTACTTC.

This clonotype was counted a few times. The rearrangement uses TRBV11-2 and TRBJ2-1; D is perhaps TRBD1 or TRBD2 (5 bases each). Germline V gene data show CDR1 as SGHAT and CDR2 as FQNNGV. There are 14 residues in the CDR3. V shed 2 bases and J shed 5 bases, with 10 bases lying between them. The CDR3 protein is CASSLLGRNNEQFF. The DNA of the CDR3 is TGTGCCAGCAGCTTACTGGGACGGAACAATGAGCAGTTCTTC.

This clonotype has only a few counts. The chain employs TRBV11-2 and TRBJ2-3; 8 nucleotides agree with TRBD2. V was pared by 2 bases and J by 1 base, with 5 bases of the junction left unmatched. CDR1 is SGHAT, CDR2 FQNNGV, per germline. This CDR3 is built from 16 residues. CDR3 in amino acids: CASSLFYSGGTDTQYF. In nucleotides, the CDR3 is TGTGCCAGCAGCTTATTCTATAGCGGGGGCACAGATACGCAGTATTTT.

The J gene is TRBJ2-3, the V gene TRBV20-1, with D perhaps TRBD2 (5 bases). CDR3 length equals 15 residues. With 2 bases removed from V and 4 bases from J, the gap between germline ends came to 16 bases. CDR1 is DFQATT, CDR2 SNEGSKA, per germline (reference sequence). The CDR3 DNA is TGCAGTGCTAGACTCCCGGGATTCCGATCAGATACGCAGTATTTT. It specifies CSARLPGFRSDTQYF.

The chain employs TRBV7-2 and TRBJ2-3; possible D gene TRBD1, 6 bases. This CDR3 has 15 amino acids. The V gene lost 5 bases and the J gene lost 3 bases, with 15 bases spanning the gap. Per germline, CDR1 SGHTA and CDR2 FQGNSA. This CDR3 reads CASSPGHQGTDTQYF. CDR3 sequence (DNA): TGTGCCAGCAGCCCGGGACACCAGGGAACAGATACGCAGTATTTT. The entire variable domain, with the rest obtained from reference TRBV7-2 and TRBJ2-3, is as follows: GAGVSQSPSNKVTEKGKDVELRCDPISGHTALYWYRQSLGQGLEFLIYFQGNSAPDKSGLPSDRFSAERTGGSVSTLTIQRTQQEDSAVYLCASSPGHQGTDTQYFGPGTRLTVL.

This clonotype has more than one count but fewer than ten. The chain employs TRBV7-2 and TRBJ2-2; a possible D gene is TRBD1 (6 bases). Trimming left V 5 bases short and J 5 bases short, with 15 bases between. This CDR3 spans 15 amino acids. CDR1 is SGHTA, CDR2 FQGNSA, per germline. CDR3 sequence: CASSLPGHSTGELFF. For the CDR3, the DNA is TGTGCCAGCAGCCTGCCGGGACACTCGACCGGGGAGCTGTTTTTT.